Shown below are 7 T cell receptor beta chains from a single sample sequenced in a study of shared clonotypes between healthy human individuals. Clones were sequenced by immunoSEQ multiplex PCR, and TCRdb holds only the in-frame ones, with some missing. The sample consists of over 700,000 clones, roughly 72% of them appearing once. Sequencing was done on a sample of memory CD4+ T cells sorted from blood. Subset denoted: CD45RA-negative fraction. The receptors originated from a woman aged 25-40 years in good health.

This clone was recorded a few times. The V and J genes are TRBV5-1 and TRBJ2-4; D remains ambiguous. V lost 8 bases, J lost 0 bases, and 6 bases lay in between. The germline gives CDR1 SGHRS, CDR2 YFSETQ. CDR3 length: 12 residues. The CDR3 DNA follows: TGCGCCAGGCCCAGAGCCAAAAACATTCAGTACTTC. This gives the protein CARPRAKNIQYF.

The chain links TRBV14 to TRBJ2-3; 7 bases line up with TRBD1. Looked up from germline, CDR1 is SGHDN and CDR2 is FVKESK. The trim removed 2 bases at V and 1 base at J, leaving 6 bases unmatched. The CDR3 extends over 16 amino acids. CDR3 sequence (DNA): TGTGCCAGCAGCCAACTGGACAGGTTGGGCACAGATACGCAGTATTTT. The encoded protein is CASSQLDRLGTDTQYF.

J is TRBJ2-1 and V is TRBV28, with 9 bases that match TRBD2. The CDR3 has 19 residues. J lost 3 bases, V lost 6 bases, and 18 bases had no gene match. CDR1 is MDHEN, CDR2 SYDVKM, per germline. The CDR3 coding sequence is TGTGCCAGCAGGGTATCCCATCGGGATAGCGGGAGAAACTACAATGAGCAGTTCTTC. Translation: CASRVSHRDSGRNYNEQFF.

This chain links TRBV5-1 with TRBJ2-3; tentative D call: TRBD1 (5 bases). V was trimmed by 4 bases and J by 5 bases, leaving 20 bases between them. There are 16 residues in the CDR3. Germline V gene sequence: CDR1 SGHRS, CDR2 YFSETQ. CDR3 amino acids: CASSNHVDSELDTQYF. CDR3 DNA: TGCGCCAGCAGCAATCACGTTGACAGTGAATTAGATACGCAGTATTTT.

This rearrangement joins TRBV10-3 to TRBJ2-5; D not certain. The CDR3 totals 13 residues. Trimming shortened V by 4 bases and J by 1 base, and 7 bases separated the two germline ends. Germline assignment: CDR1 ENHRY and CDR2 SYGVKD. The CDR3 sequence: CAISGRPQETQYF. The CDR3 nucleotides are TGTGCCATCAGTGGAAGGCCCCAAGAGACCCAGTACTTC.

The count of this clone is one. This chain connects TRBV14 to TRBJ1-4, with 10 bases that match TRBD1. V lost 2 bases to trimming and J lost 2 bases; unmatched junction nucleotides: 5. Germline CDR1 SGHDN, CDR2 FVKESK. This CDR3 is built from 17 residues. Written as DNA, the CDR3 is TGTGCCAGCAGCCAACTGGGACAGGGGAGGACTAATGAAAAACTGTTTTTT. Encoded protein: CASSQLGQGRTNEKLFF.

This rearrangement joins TRBV25-1 to TRBJ2-5; tentative D call: TRBD1 (6 bases). Trimming removed 8 bases from V and 5 bases from J, with 12 bases in between. The germline V gene encodes CDR1 MGHDK and CDR2 SYGVNS. This CDR3 spans 12 amino acids. For the CDR3, the DNA is TGTGCCAGCGCTTCCCAGGGGGAGACCCAGTACTTC. It specifies CASASQGETQYF.